This TCR beta chain derives from a study of OX40 agonist ivuxolimab in advanced cancers. Study at large: Dose-escalation subjects each had hepatocellular carcinoma, melanoma, renal cell or head and neck cancer. Participants averaged approximately 65 years of age (range about 23 to 80) and were approximately 81% male. Study findings and constraints: Among the lowest peripheral clonal expansion occurred in 0.1-3.0 mg/kg partial responders. The study found that CD8+ T cells averaged more expanded clones than CD4+.

The CDR3 runs to 11 residues. The germline V and J ends were trimmed by 8 bases and 4 bases, with 5 bases remaining between them. Germline CDR1 is WNHNN and CDR2 is SYGVQD (reference sequence). Assay: immunoSEQ multiplex PCR; the TCRdb copy retains only in-frame clones and omits some. The repertoire holds roughly 28,000 clones, roughly 85% seen once, with 12% in the top ten. Turning to this clone: The antigen is undetermined.

The sequencing here drew on CD4+ or CD8+ T cells sorted from blood, taken in a trial of the OX40 agonist ivuxolimab. The sequence was collected from an adult with an advanced solid tumor such as melanoma, head and neck, liver or kidney cancer. The genes are TRBV10-1 and TRBJ1-4; D gene uncertain. Here the CDR3 reads CASGNNEKLFF. Here the CDR3 DNA reads TGCGCCAGCGGGAATAATGAAAAACTGTTTTTT.